Below are 27 T cell receptor beta chains sequenced from a single sample in a study of CD4+ T cells in melanoma. The data were produced by immunoSEQ multiplex PCR, yet TCRdb's version contains in-frame clones alone and is incomplete. The data hold roughly 9,800 clones, with 50% to 75% observed a single time. The sample taken for sequencing was cells from a culture (not recorded whether cultured in vitro). The origin of the receptors is a human donor with melanoma.

This clone is medium-sized within its sample. The chain uses TRBV6-6 and TRBJ1-6; 7 bases are a match to TRBD1. The CDR3 is 13 amino acids. J was trimmed by 7 bases and V by 10 bases; bases with no gene match: 7. Germline CDR1 reads MNHNY; CDR2 reads SVGAGI (reference sequence). This chain's CDR3 is CATKTGTNSPLHF. CDR3 in DNA: TGTGCCACCAAGACAGGGACCAATTCACCCCTCCACTTT.

This clone was seen only a few times. The rearrangement joins TRBV2 to TRBJ1-1; unclear D gene. Deletions cut 8 bases from V and 1 base from J, with 20 bases between. This CDR3 contains 16 residues. Germline CDR1 and CDR2: SNHLY and FYNNEI. This CDR3 reads CASSDRNRAANTEAFF. CDR3 nucleotides: TGTGCCAGCTCTGACCGGAATCGGGCGGCGAACACTGAAGCTTTCTTT. Filled out from reference TRBV2 and TRBJ1-1, the complete variable domain reads EPEVTQTPSHQVTQMGQEVILRCVPISNHLYFYWYRQILGQKVEFLVSFYNNEISEKSEIFDDQFSVERPDGSNFTLKIRSTKLEDSAMYFCASSDRNRAANTEAFFGQGTRLTVV.

The chain combines TRBV30 with TRBJ1-5; possibly TRBD1 for D (5 bases). The CDR3 has 14 residues. Germline CDR1 is GTSNPN and CDR2 is SVGIG (reference sequence). Trimming pared 0 bases from V and 7 bases from J, leaving 13 bases between. The chain's CDR3 is CAWSVPGMGQPQHF. CDR3 sequence (DNA): TGTGCCTGGAGTGTACCAGGGATGGGGCAGCCCCAGCATTTT.

The chain recombines TRBV7-2 with TRBJ2-1, with TRBD1 as a possible D gene (5 bases). Germline V gives CDR1 SGHTA, CDR2 FQGNSA. Trimming stripped 3 bases from V and 6 bases from J, with 12 bases between. The CDR3 covers 14 residues. The CDR3, as DNA: TGTGCCAGCAGCTTGTTCAGGGCAAGCAATGAGCAGTTCTTC. Encoded protein: CASSLFRASNEQFF.

This chain joins TRBV11-2 and TRBJ1-1; no definite D call. Between the trimmed V and J ends, which lost 3 bases and 0 bases, there was a span of 8 bases. In germline, CDR1 is SGHAT, CDR2 FQNNGV. The CDR3 has 14 residues. CDR3 DNA: TGTGCCAGCAGCTTGACGGCTATGAACACTGAAGCTTTCTTT. This encodes CASSLTAMNTEAFF.

The rearrangement joins TRBV11-2 to TRBJ2-2; D possibly corresponds to TRBD1 (6 bases). This CDR3 is 15 amino acids long. Trimming removed 4 bases from V and 0 bases from J, with 9 bases in between. CDR1 and CDR2 (germline): SGHAT, FQNNGV. CDR3 coding DNA: TGTGCCAGCAGCTCTGGGGGCGCGAACACCGGGGAGCTGTTTTTT. Its translation: CASSSGGANTGELFF.

The chain combines TRBV5-8 with TRBJ2-4; the D call may be TRBD1 or TRBD2 (5 bases each). The length of the CDR3 is 14 residues. Trimming left V 4 bases short and J 6 bases short, with 14 bases between. Per germline, CDR1 SGHTS and CDR2 YDEGEE. CDR3 DNA sequence: TGTGCCAGCAGCCCTTACCCGGGGCCAAACATTCAGTACTTC. Its protein product is CASSPYPGPNIQYF.

The rearrangement links TRBV7-9 to TRBJ2-4; 14 bases line up with TRBD2. The CDR3 has 19 residues. The germline gives CDR1 SEHNR, CDR2 FQNEAQ (reference sequence). V gave up 4 bases and J gave up 0 bases; unmatched junction bases: 8. The CDR3, as DNA: TGTGCCAGCAGCTCTTGGACTAGCGGGGGGCATTTAGCCAAAAACATTCAGTACTTC. It translates to CASSSWTSGGHLAKNIQYF.

The chain uses TRBV7-2 and TRBJ2-1, with 10 bases identical to TRBD2. The V gene's germline CDR1 is SGHTA and CDR2 FQGNSA. Trimming at V came to 0 bases and at J to 1 base, leaving 6 bases not matched to a gene. This CDR3 comprises 18 residues. CDR3 sequence reads: CASSLADSGGYSYNEQFF. DNA for the CDR3: TGTGCCAGCAGCTTAGCGGATAGCGGGGGGTATTCCTACAATGAGCAGTTCTTC. The entire variable domain, with the rest obtained from reference TRBV7-2 and TRBJ2-1, is as follows: GAGVSQSPSNKVTEKGKDVELRCDPISGHTALYWYRQSLGQGLEFLIYFQGNSAPDKSGLPSDRFSAERTGGSVSTLTIQRTQQEDSAVYLCASSLADSGGYSYNEQFFGPGTRLTVL.

This clone has just a few counts. This rearrangement joins TRBV7-8 to TRBJ1-5; D is perhaps TRBD1 (5 bases). The germline gives CDR1 SGHVS, CDR2 FQNEAQ. The V end lost 1 base, the J end lost 4 bases, and 11 bases lay between the germline ends. The CDR3 sequence is 15 residues long. The CDR3 spells CASSLVGVRNQPQHF. The CDR3 DNA is TGTGCCAGCAGCTTAGTGGGGGTACGGAATCAGCCCCAGCATTTT.

The CDR3 loop is CASSSTVSGEQYF. In DNA, the CDR3 is TGCGCCAGCAGCTCGACAGTGTCGGGCGAGCAGTACTTC. The chain recombines TRBV5-1 with TRBJ2-7; D may be TRBD1 (5 bases). There are 13 residues in the CDR3. The V end lost 3 bases, the J end lost 6 bases, and 13 bases lay between the germline ends. Looked up from germline, CDR1 is SGHRS and CDR2 is YFSETQ.

This chain uses TRBV6-1 with TRBJ2-1; D unclear. Trimming took 5 bases from V and 2 from J, leaving 10 bases between them. Germline CDR1 reads MNHNS; CDR2 reads SASEGT. This CDR3 is built from 14 residues. The CDR3, as DNA: TGTGCCAGCAGTCCTCCCTACACCTACAATGAGCAGTTCTTC. Its translation is CASSPPYTYNEQFF.

The chain is built from TRBV7-9 and TRBJ1-3; D perhaps matches TRBD1 (5 bases). V lost 8 bases, J lost 0 bases, and 11 bases lay in between. The CDR3 runs to 14 residues. In germline, CDR1 is SEHNR, CDR2 FQNEAQ (reference sequence). CDR3 residues: CASGDWSSGNTIYF. In nucleotides, the CDR3 is TGTGCCAGCGGGGACTGGAGCTCTGGAAACACCATATATTTT.

This clone has a handful of counts. J is TRBJ1-2 and V is TRBV5-5; 9 nucleotides agree with TRBD1. This CDR3 has 15 amino acids. Germline V gene data show CDR1 as SGHKS and CDR2 as YYEKEE (reference sequence). Trimming cost V 1 base and J 4 bases; bases outside gene matches: 5. DNA of the CDR3: TGTGCCAGCAGCTTGACGGGACAGGGTTCCTATGGCTACACCTTC. Translating it yields CASSLTGQGSYGYTF.

The J gene is TRBJ2-3, the V gene TRBV5-1; 13 bases align to TRBD2. The CDR3 covers 17 residues. Germline V lookup: CDR1 SGHRS, CDR2 YFSETQ. The ends lost 4 bases at V and 1 base at J; junction bases unmatched: 6. DNA of the CDR3: TGCGCCAGCAGCCTATGGACTAGCGGGGGCGGCACAGATACGCAGTATTTT. It codes for CASSLWTSGGGTDTQYF. The entire variable domain, with the rest obtained from reference TRBV5-1 and TRBJ2-3, is as follows: KAGVTQTPRYLIKTRGQQVTLSCSPISGHRSVSWYQQTPGQGLQFLFEYFSETQRNKGNFPGRFSGRQFSNSRSEMNVSTLELGDSALYLCASSLWTSGGGTDTQYFGPGTRLTVL.

The V gene is TRBV15, the J gene TRBJ2-7; D may be TRBD2 (5 bases). The germline V and J ends were trimmed by 7 bases and 6 bases, with 19 bases remaining between them. Germline loops: CDR1 LNHNV, CDR2 YYDKDF (reference sequence). CDR3 size: 14 residues. The CDR3 spells CATKSWERNGEQYF. CDR3 DNA sequence: TGTGCCACCAAATCATGGGAGCGTAACGGCGAGCAGTACTTC.

This chain links TRBV7-8 with TRBJ2-6; 9 bases align to TRBD1. After removal of 10 bases from V and 1 base from J, the junction contained 11 bases not matched to a gene. Per germline, CDR1 SGHVS and CDR2 FQNEAQ. The CDR3 runs 17 residues. CDR3 in DNA: TGTGCCACCAAGAAGGGACAGGGCTCTTCTGGGGCCAACGTCCTGACTTTC. Protein product: CATKKGQGSSGANVLTF.

This chain connects TRBV6-6 to TRBJ1-6; 7 bases map to TRBD1. CDR3 size: 13 residues. J was trimmed by 8 bases and V by 8 bases; bases with no gene match: 6. The germline V gene encodes CDR1 MNHNY and CDR2 SVGAGI (reference sequence). CDR3 protein: CASRQGSYSPLHF. DNA of the CDR3: TGTGCCAGCCGACAGGGTTCGTATTCACCCCTCCACTTT.

In its sample, this clone was seen a few times. The chain joins TRBV2 to TRBJ1-2; D might be TRBD1 (5 bases). The CDR3 runs to 13 residues. Trimming cost V 1 base and J 2 bases, with 5 bases left between them. Germline lookup yields CDR1 SNHLY and CDR2 FYNNEI. The CDR3 DNA reads as TGTGCCAGCAGTGAAGAGGGGAACTATGGCTACACCTTC. Encoded protein: CASSEEGNYGYTF.

This rearrangement joins TRBV30 to TRBJ1-3; 9 nucleotides align to TRBD1. Losses at the gene ends were 6 bases for V and 2 bases for J; bases not matched to a gene: 11. CDR3 size: 16 residues. Germline lookup yields CDR1 GTSNPN and CDR2 SVGIG (reference sequence). The DNA of the CDR3 is TGTGCCTGTCCGGGACAGGGAACTGCTGCTGGAAACACCATATATTTT. It translates to CACPGQGTAAGNTIYF. Looking up the rest from reference TRBV30 and TRBJ1-3 gives the full variable domain: SQTIHQWPATLVQPVGSPLSLECTVEGTSNPNLYWYRQAAGRGLQLLFYSVGIGQISSEVPQNLSASRPQDRQFILSSKKLLLSDSGFYLCACPGQGTAAGNTIYFGEGSWLTVV.

This chain joins TRBV5-1 and TRBJ2-7, with 9 bases matching TRBD1. The ends lost 5 bases at V and 3 bases at J; junction bases unmatched: 6. Per the germline V gene, CDR1 is SGHRS and CDR2 is YFSETQ. The CDR3 is 14 residues long. CDR3 in DNA: TGCGCCAGCAGTAGGACAGGGGACCTCTACGAGCAGTACTTC. Its protein product is CASSRTGDLYEQYF.

The chain uses TRBV7-8 and TRBJ2-4, with D possibly matching TRBD1 (6 bases). Deletions cut 1 base from V and 2 bases from J, with 21 bases between. This CDR3 contains 19 residues. Germline V gene sequence: CDR1 SGHVS, CDR2 FQNEAQ. CDR3 amino acids: CASSLVYLQGGDSKNIQYF. CDR3 nucleotides: TGTGCCAGCAGCTTAGTCTATTTACAGGGTGGTGATTCCAAAAACATTCAGTACTTC.

The chain recombines TRBV5-1 with TRBJ1-2; the D gene is possibly TRBD1 (5 bases). CDR3 length: 14 residues. Trimming stripped 0 bases from V and 5 bases from J, with 11 bases between. The germline V gene encodes CDR1 SGHRS and CDR2 YFSETQ. CDR3: CASSLVSGRYGYTF. The CDR3 nucleotides are TGCGCCAGCAGCTTGGTCTCAGGGAGGTATGGCTACACCTTC.

V is TRBV2 and J is TRBJ2-1; D unresolved. Germline assignment: CDR1 SNHLY and CDR2 FYNNEI. The CDR3 runs 14 residues. V shed 7 bases and J shed 0 bases, with 10 bases lying between them. CDR3 sequence (DNA): TGTGCCAGCATACGTCCCAGCTCCTACAATGAGCAGTTCTTC. It specifies CASIRPSSYNEQFF.

This clone was recorded a few times. The CDR3 nucleotides are TGTGCCAGCAGCCAAGTCGGACAGAAGGGCAATCAGCCCCAGCATTTT. This translates into CASSQVGQKGNQPQHF. The chain combines TRBV4-2 with TRBJ1-5; weak D call: TRBD1 (6 bases). The CDR3 loop spans 16 amino acids. Germline-derived CDR1 and CDR2 are LGHNA and YNFKEQ. V was pared by 1 base and J by 2 bases, with 12 bases between.

With respect to this clone: One end of the junction does not line up with germline, which may come from a read error. Other DNA sequences of this sample code for an identical CDR3. The chain is built from TRBV5-1 and TRBJ2-1; D is possibly TRBD2 (6 bases). CDR3 length: 15 amino acids. The germline V gene has CDR1 SGHRS and CDR2 YFSETQ. CDR3 coding DNA: TGCGCCAGTAGCTTAGGAGGGGCGGGTTACAATGAGCAGTTCTTC. Protein: CASSLGGAGYNEQFF.

The chain combines TRBV7-3 with TRBJ2-1; 7 nucleotides line up with TRBD2. Germline CDR1 and CDR2: SGHTA and FQGTGA. This CDR3 comprises 16 residues. Trimming took 0 bases from V and 4 from J; bases not matched to a gene: 6. The CDR3 spells CASSLTGAGKYNEQFF. The CDR3 nucleotides are TGTGCCAGCAGCTTAACGGGAGCGGGGAAGTACAATGAGCAGTTCTTC.